Here is one TCR beta chain with its context. CDR1 MNHEY and CDR2 SVGEGT come from the germline V gene. Trimming cost V 5 bases and J 7 bases; bases outside gene matches: 7. CDR3 length: 14 amino acids. This specimen comes from a study of blood T cell repertoires in COVID-19. About the research overall: Samples came from the United States, Italy and Spain, spanning acute and convalescent COVID-19. Nucleic acid was either cDNA or gDNA, and it came from T cells, B-cell-depleted T cells, or PBMCs.

Methods used by the authors: The assay estimated nucleated cells by amplifying reference gene primers. Assay: immunoSEQ multiplex PCR; the TCRdb copy retains only in-frame clones and omits some. V and J calls and clone size are as listed in that table; D and trimming were resolved from the DNA. Among 130,000 or so clones listed, approximately 80% were seen once. The specimen sequenced was peripheral blood. This TCR came from an older man with acute or convalescent COVID-19. The chain joins TRBV6-2 or TRBV6-3 to TRBJ2-7, with 11 bases identical to TRBD1. CDR3 bases: TGTGCCAGCAGTCCGGGACAGGGGGTTAAGGAGCAGTACTTC. Translation: CASSPGQGVKEQYF.